These T cell receptor beta chains were read from a single sample in a study of control samples from healthy donors and cancer patients. Profiled with immunoSEQ multiplex PCR; TCRdb holds only in-frame clones, not every one. The repertoire holds approximately 60,000 clones, with around 93% as singletons. The sequenced material came from PBMCs. The receptors were gathered from a young man with colorectal cancer. Each CDR3 is given with its conserved first and last residue. D genes are given only for firm matches. Clone size is shown for a subset of rows, as once, few, many or a class of expanded clone.

J: TRBJ1-2; V: TRBV7-9; D: NA; size: few; CDR3: CASSLGQTGYGYTF; DNA: TGTGCCAGCAGCTTAGGACAGACGGGGTATGGCTACACCTTC
J: TRBJ2-3; V: TRBV9; D: TRBD2; size: NA; CDR3: CASSVEAGGHVTQYF; DNA: TGTGCCAGCAGCGTAGAGGCGGGGGGGCATGTTACGCAGTATTTT
J: TRBJ1-3; V: TRBV7-9; D: NA; size: NA; CDR3: CASQPRRAEDTIYF; DNA: TGTGCCAGCCAGCCAAGGCGTGCGGAGGACACCATATATTTT
J: TRBJ2-4; V: TRBV6-5; D: NA; size: NA; CDR3: CASTGGIQYF; DNA: TGTGCCAGCACCGGAGGCATTCAGTACTTC
J: TRBJ2-5; V: TRBV19; D: TRBD1; size: NA; CDR3: CASSTRTGGGLGTQYF; DNA: TGTGCCAGTAGTACCCGGACAGGCGGCGGATTAGGGACCCAGTACTTC
J: TRBJ2-1; V: TRBV24-1; D: NA; size: NA; CDR3: CATLVRENLTYNEQFF; DNA: TGTGCCACACTCGTGAGGGAAAATTTAACCTACAATGAGCAGTTCTTC
J: TRBJ2-3; V: TRBV24-1; D: NA; size: NA; CDR3: CATSDFRDIDTQYF; DNA: TGTGCCACCAGTGATTTTCGGGACATAGATACGCAGTATTTT
J: TRBJ1-5; V: TRBV4-1; D: NA; size: NA; CDR3: CASSQDAGGDGQPQHF; DNA: TGCGCCAGCAGCCAAGATGCTGGGGGCGACGGTCAGCCCCAGCATTTT
J: TRBJ1-2; V: TRBV7-2; D: NA; size: NA; CDR3: CASSLYRTNYGYTF; DNA: TGTGCCAGCAGCTTATACAGGACTAACTATGGCTACACCTTC
J: TRBJ1-5; V: TRBV28; D: NA; size: NA; CDR3: CASSLFGGGGQPQHF; DNA: TGTGCCAGCAGTTTATTTGGGGGGGGCGGTCAGCCCCAGCATTTT
J: TRBJ2-1; V: TRBV4-3; D: NA; size: NA; CDR3: CASSQDRAIYNEQFF; DNA: TGCGCCAGCAGCCAAGACAGGGCAATCTACAATGAGCAGTTCTTC
J: TRBJ2-3; V: TRBV18; D: TRBD2; size: NA; CDR3: CASSPIGLAGETSTDTQYF; DNA: TGTGCCAGCTCACCAATAGGACTAGCGGGGGAGACTAGCACAGATACGCAGTATTTT